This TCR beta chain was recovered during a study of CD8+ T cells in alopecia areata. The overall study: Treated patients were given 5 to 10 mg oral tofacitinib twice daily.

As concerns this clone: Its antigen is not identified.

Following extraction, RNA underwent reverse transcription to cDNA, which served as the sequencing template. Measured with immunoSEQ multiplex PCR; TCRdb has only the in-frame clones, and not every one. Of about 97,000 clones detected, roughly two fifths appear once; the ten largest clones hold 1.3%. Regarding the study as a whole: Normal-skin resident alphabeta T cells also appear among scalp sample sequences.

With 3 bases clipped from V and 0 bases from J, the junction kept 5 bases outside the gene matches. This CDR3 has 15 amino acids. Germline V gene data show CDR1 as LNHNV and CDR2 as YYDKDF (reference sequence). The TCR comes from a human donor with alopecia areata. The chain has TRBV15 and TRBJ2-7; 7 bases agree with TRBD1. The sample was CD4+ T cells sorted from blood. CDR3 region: CATSRADRRSYEQYF. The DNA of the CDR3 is TGTGCCACCAGCAGGGCGGACAGGCGCTCCTACGAGCAGTACTTC. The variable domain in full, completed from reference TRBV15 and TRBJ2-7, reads DAMVIQNPRYQVTQFGKPVTLSCSQTLNHNVMYWYQQKSSQAPKLLFHYYDKDFNNEADTPDNFQSRRPNTSFCFLDIRSPGLGDTAMYLCATSRADRRSYEQYFGPGTRLTVT.